This T cell receptor beta chain derives from a study of OX40 agonist ivuxolimab in advanced cancers. About the research overall: Subjects had a mean age of around 60 years, with a range of about 23 to 79; less than 90% were male. Partial responses occurred in three patients (one hepatocellular carcinoma, two cutaneous melanoma). The study, taken as a whole, reports: The CD4+ and CD8+ T cells in the blood had expanded clonally by week 6 at 0.1 to 3.0 mg/kg.

This clone was recorded only once. The antigen is not known. TCRdb keeps only in-frame clones here, not all; method: immunoSEQ multiplex PCR. The repertoire holds about 79,000 clones, with around 94% as singletons. The sample in question was CD4+ or CD8+ T cells sorted from blood, obtained in a trial of the OX40 agonist ivuxolimab. The origin of this receptor is an adult with an advanced solid tumor such as melanoma, head and neck, liver or kidney cancer.

The CDR3 DNA reads as TGTGCCAGCAGCTTAGGACTAGCGAAGACCACAGATACGCAGTATTTT. It codes for CASSLGLAKTTDTQYF. The chain combines TRBV9 with TRBJ2-3, with 9 bases matching TRBD2. Per germline, CDR1 SGDLS and CDR2 YYNGEE. V lost 4 bases and J lost 2; bases outside the gene matches: 8. The CDR3 is 16 residues long.